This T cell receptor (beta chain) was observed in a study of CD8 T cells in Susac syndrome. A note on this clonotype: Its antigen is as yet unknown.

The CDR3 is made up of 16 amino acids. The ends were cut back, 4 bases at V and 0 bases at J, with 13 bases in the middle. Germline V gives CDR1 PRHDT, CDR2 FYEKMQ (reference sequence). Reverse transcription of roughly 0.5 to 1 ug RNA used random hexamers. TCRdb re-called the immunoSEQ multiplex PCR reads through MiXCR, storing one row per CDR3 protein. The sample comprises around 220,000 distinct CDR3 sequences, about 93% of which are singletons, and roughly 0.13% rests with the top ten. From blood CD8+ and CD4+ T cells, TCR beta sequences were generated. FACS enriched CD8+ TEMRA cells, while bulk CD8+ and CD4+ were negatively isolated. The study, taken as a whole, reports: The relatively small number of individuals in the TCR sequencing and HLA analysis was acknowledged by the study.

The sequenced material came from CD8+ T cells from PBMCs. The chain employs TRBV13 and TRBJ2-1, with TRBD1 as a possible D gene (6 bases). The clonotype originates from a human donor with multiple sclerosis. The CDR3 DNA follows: TGTGCCAGCAGCTCTACAGGGTTCAGCTCCTACAATGAGCAGTTCTTC. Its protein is CASSSTGFSSYNEQFF.